Below are 20 T cell receptor beta chains sequenced from a single sample in a study of human T cells and chemical hapten exposure. This sample's time point: pre-sensitization, week 0. Treatment denoted: therapeutic diphenylcyclopropenone sensitization with weekly scalp DPC. TCRdb redid the calling of the RACE reads with MiXCR, one entry per CDR3 protein. The sample holds some 400,000 distinct CDR3 sequences, 4.5% to 6% seen once. The input for sequencing was whole blood, taken in connection with sensitization to the hapten diphenylcyclopropenone (DPC). All receptors come from a woman aged 50 to 60 with alopecia areata. Some clones in this sample may be carry-over from other donors' samples.

Concerning this clonotype itself: A much more abundant neighbour one base away suggests this may be a read error. The chain has TRBV12-3 or TRBV12-4 and TRBJ2-5; 9 bases are a match to TRBD2. J was trimmed by 2 bases and V by 6 bases; bases with no gene match: 10. The CDR3 runs 16 residues. As DNA, the CDR3 is TGTGCCAGCAGCCCTCTAGCGGGATCCATACAAGAGACCCAGTACTTC. Translated, it gives CASSPLAGSIQETQYF.

This clonotype occurred many times. V and J are TRBV12-5 and TRBJ1-1, with D tentatively TRBD1 (6 bases). Trimming took off 3 bases at V and 5 bases at J, with 16 bases between the two ends. There are 15 residues in the CDR3. Germline V gene data show CDR1 as LGHNT and CDR2 as FRNRAP. CDR3 residues: CASGFFPGERTEAFF. As DNA, the CDR3 is TGTGCTAGTGGTTTTTTTCCAGGGGAAAGGACTGAAGCTTTCTTT.

V usage is TRBV5-1 and J usage is TRBJ2-2; 9 positions agree with TRBD2. CDR1 is SGHRS and CDR2 is YFSETQ in the germline V gene. This CDR3 comprises 13 residues. Germline trimming cut 7 bases from V and 3 bases from J; bases unmatched to any gene: 1. This chain's CDR3 is CASGGRDTGELFF. The CDR3 bases are TGCGCCAGCGGCGGGAGGGACACCGGGGAGCTGTTTTTT.

In its sample, this clonotype was seen many times. This chain links TRBV12-3 or TRBV12-4 with TRBJ1-2, with D unclear. Trimming removed 0 bases at V and 4 bases at J, with 6 bases between. The CDR3 runs 13 residues. The CDR3 sequence is CASSLAASYGYTF. The CDR3 DNA follows: TGTGCCAGCAGTTTAGCTGCCTCCTATGGCTACACCTTC.

This chain uses TRBV11-2 with TRBJ2-5; no definite D call. Germline V gene lookup returns CDR1 SGHAT and CDR2 FQNNGV. Trimming removed 2 bases from V and 3 bases from J, with 13 bases in between. The CDR3 totals 15 residues. CDR3 sequence reads: CASSLYNGRKETQYF. The CDR3 region has the DNA TGTGCCAGCAGCTTATATAACGGAAGAAAAGAGACCCAGTACTTC.

This clonotype has ten or more counts. The chain has TRBV11-2 and TRBJ2-7; TRBD1 might be the D (6 bases). The CDR3 has 13 amino acids. Germline V gene data show CDR1 as SGHAT and CDR2 as FQNNGV. Trimming took off 1 base at V and 4 bases at J, with 8 bases between the two ends. DNA for the CDR3: TGTGCCAGCAGCTTAGGACAGGATTACGAGCAGTACTTC. Its protein product is CASSLGQDYEQYF.

This clonotype was recorded many times. The V gene is TRBV27, the J gene TRBJ1-1; tentative D call: TRBD1 (6 bases). Trimming left V 5 bases short and J 0 bases short, with 13 bases between. CDR1 is MNHEY, CDR2 SMNVEV, per germline (reference sequence). This CDR3 spans 15 amino acids. The CDR3 DNA sequence: TGTGCCAGCAGTGCCATACAGGGATTGAACACTGAAGCTTTCTTT. It encodes CASSAIQGLNTEAFF.

The chain is built from TRBV2 and TRBJ2-2; D gene uncertain. The CDR3 length is 16 residues. Trimming took 7 bases from V and 1 from J, leaving 16 bases between them. The germline gives CDR1 SNHLY, CDR2 FYNNEI. DNA of the CDR3: TGTGCCAGCATGCCCGGCGATCTCTGGAACACCGGGGAGCTGTTTTTT. This codes for CASMPGDLWNTGELFF. Supplemented by reference TRBV2 and TRBJ2-2, the full variable domain reads EPEVTQTPSHQVTQMGQEVILRCVPISNHLYFYWYRQILGQKVEFLVSFYNNEISEKSEIFDDQFSVERPDGSNFTLKIRSTKLEDSAMYFCASMPGDLWNTGELFFGEGSRLTVL.

The chain combines TRBV12-3 or TRBV12-4 with TRBJ1-2, with D unclear. Between the trimmed V and J ends, which lost 6 bases and 2 bases, there was a span of 16 bases. There are 15 residues in the CDR3. As DNA, the CDR3 is TGTGCCAGCAGGATCCTGGCGGGCCCCAACTATGGCTACACCTTC. Protein: CASRILAGPNYGYTF.

On this clonotype: This could be a read error, since a much larger clone is one nucleotide away. This rearrangement joins TRBV6-6 to TRBJ1-5; no reliable D call. Germline V gene sequence: CDR1 MNHNY, CDR2 SVGAGI (reference sequence). This CDR3 has 13 residues. Trimming pared 7 bases from V and 10 bases from J, leaving 17 bases between. The CDR3 DNA reads as TGTGCCAGCACCACAACCCCAATCAGTCCCCAGCATTTT. It specifies CASTTTPISPQHF.

At least ten counts were recorded for this clonotype. The rearrangement uses TRBV2 and TRBJ2-7, with a tentative D call TRBD1 (6 bases). The germline CDR1 and CDR2 sequences are SNHLY and FYNNEI. V lost 2 bases, J lost 4 bases, and 6 bases lay in between. This CDR3 spans 12 amino acids. CDR3 in amino acids: CASSEQGYEQYF. The DNA of the CDR3 is TGTGCCAGCAGTGAACAGGGGTACGAGCAGTACTTC.

This clonotype has a count of ten or more. This chain links TRBV29-1 with TRBJ2-3, with TRBD2 as a possible D gene (5 bases). The CDR3 has 13 amino acids. V was pared by 4 bases and J by 8 bases, with 16 bases between. CDR1 SQVTM and CDR2 ANQGSEA come from the germline V gene. The CDR3 reads CSVGEDWQVTQYF. The CDR3 coding sequence is TGCAGCGTTGGAGAGGACTGGCAGGTTACGCAGTATTTT.

This clonotype was picked up many times. The gene calls are TRBV3-1 and TRBJ2-3; TRBD2 matches at 13 bases. Germline loops: CDR1 LGHDT, CDR2 YNNKEL (reference sequence). The junction had 6 bases not matched to a gene; V was cut back by 4 bases and J by 5 bases. The CDR3 sequence is 16 residues long. The CDR3 DNA reads as TGTGCCAGCAGCCCTGGACTAGCGGGAGAGGTAGATACGCAGTATTTT. Translating it yields CASSPGLAGEVDTQYF.

The table lists this clonotype with many counts. The chain employs TRBV28 and TRBJ1-5; unclear D gene. In germline, CDR1 is MDHEN, CDR2 SYDVKM. The germline V and J ends were trimmed by 6 bases and 11 bases, with 17 bases remaining between them. This CDR3 is 13 amino acids long. As DNA, the CDR3 is TGTGCCAGCAGCCCGGGCCGCTACGCTTCCCAGCATTTT. This gives the protein CASSPGRYASQHF.

This clonotype showed up just a few times. The chain combines TRBV20-1 with TRBJ1-1; maybe TRBD1 (6 bases). Deletions cut 7 bases from V and 4 bases from J, with 13 bases between. This CDR3 has 12 amino acids. Germline values: CDR1 DFQATT, CDR2 SNEGSKA (reference sequence). Here the CDR3 DNA reads TGCAGTGAACAGGGTCAAGGCACTGAAGCTTTCTTT. It specifies CSEQGQGTEAFF.

This clonotype came up a few times. The chain couples TRBV20-1 to TRBJ1-1, with no clear D. This CDR3 has 13 amino acids. Deletions cut 3 bases from V and 0 bases from J, with 8 bases between. Germline V CDR1 and CDR2: DFQATT, SNEGSKA (reference sequence). CDR3 amino acids: CSASRRLNTEAFF. CDR3 DNA: TGCAGTGCTAGTAGGAGATTGAACACTGAAGCTTTCTTT.

Many counts were recorded for this clonotype. The CDR3 loop reads CSVGDREGGYTF. CDR3 sequence (DNA): TGCAGCGTTGGGGACAGGGAAGGTGGCTACACCTTC. The chain recombines TRBV29-1 with TRBJ1-2; the match to TRBD1 covers 9 bases. From germline, CDR1 is SQVTM and CDR2 ANQGSEA. Germline trimming cut 4 bases from V and 7 bases from J; bases unmatched to any gene: 4. The CDR3 contains 12 residues. Supplemented by reference TRBV29-1 and TRBJ1-2, the full variable domain reads SAVISQKPSRDICQRGTSLTIQCQVDSQVTMMFWYRQQPGQSLTLIATANQGSEATYESGFVIDKFPISRPNLTFSTLTVSNMSPEDSSIYLCSVGDREGGYTFGSGTRLTVV.

This clonotype was found many times. This chain joins TRBV28 and TRBJ1-1, with 7 bases matching TRBD1. This CDR3 region has 14 residues. V trimming: 6 bases; J trimming: 7 bases; junction bases outside the gene matches: 11. Germline V gene sequence: CDR1 MDHEN, CDR2 SYDVKM. The CDR3 DNA follows: TGTGCCAGCAGCTTCCCGGACAGGCATGATGAAGCTTTCTTT. It yields the protein CASSFPDRHDEAFF.

There are a few counts of this clonotype. The chain is built from TRBV29-1 and TRBJ2-4; D possibly uses TRBD1 or TRBD2 (5 bases each). V gave up 3 bases and J gave up 0 bases, with 12 bases separating them. The CDR3 totals 15 residues. Per the germline V gene, CDR1 is SQVTM and CDR2 is ANQGSEA. CDR3 region: CSVESGLIAKNIQYF. In DNA, the CDR3 is TGCAGCGTTGAGTCGGGGCTAATAGCCAAAAACATTCAGTACTTC. The variable domain in full, completed from reference TRBV29-1 and TRBJ2-4, reads SAVISQKPSRDICQRGTSLTIQCQVDSQVTMMFWYRQQPGQSLTLIATANQGSEATYESGFVIDKFPISRPNLTFSTLTVSNMSPEDSSIYLCSVESGLIAKNIQYFGAGTRLSVL.

This clonotype has just a few counts. CDR3 sequence reads: CASSFGQGLTDTQYF. CDR3 bases: TGTGCCAGCAGCTTCGGACAGGGCTTGACAGATACGCAGTATTTT. The rearrangement links TRBV13 to TRBJ2-3, with 8 bases matching TRBD1. Per germline, CDR1 PRHDT and CDR2 FYEKMQ (reference sequence). J gave up 3 bases and V 3 bases, and 5 bases lay outside the gene matches. The CDR3 is 15 amino acids.